This TCR beta chain was identified in a study of OX40 agonist ivuxolimab in advanced cancers. V was shortened by 4 bases and J by 5 bases, with 9 bases between the two germline ends. The CDR3 is made up of 12 amino acids. Germline V gene data show CDR1 as SGHRS and CDR2 as YFSETQ. Assay: immunoSEQ multiplex PCR; the TCRdb copy retains only in-frame clones and omits some. Here the sample spans some 66,000 clones, roughly 84% being singletons. The receptor's source is an adult with an advanced solid tumor such as melanoma, head and neck, liver or kidney cancer. The rearrangement uses TRBV5-1 and TRBJ2-5, with D perhaps matching TRBD1 (6 bases). The specimen was CD4+ or CD8+ T cells sorted from blood, collected in a trial of the OX40 agonist ivuxolimab. CDR3 nucleotides: TGCGCCAGCAGCCCCGGACAGGAGACCCAGTACTTC. This sequence encodes CASSPGQETQYF.